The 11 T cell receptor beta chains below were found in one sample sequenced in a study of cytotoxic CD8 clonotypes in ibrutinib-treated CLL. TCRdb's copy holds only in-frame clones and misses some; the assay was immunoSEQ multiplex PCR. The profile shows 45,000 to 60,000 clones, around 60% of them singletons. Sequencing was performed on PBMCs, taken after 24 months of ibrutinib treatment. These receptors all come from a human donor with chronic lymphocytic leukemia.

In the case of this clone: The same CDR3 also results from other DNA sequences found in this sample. CDR3 loop: CATSRGTLNTEAFF. Here the CDR3 DNA reads TGTGCCACCAGCAGAGGGACATTGAACACTGAAGCTTTCTTT. V gene TRBV15 combines with J gene TRBJ1-1, with D perhaps TRBD1 (5 bases). Trimming took 1 base from V and 0 from J, leaving 6 bases between them. This CDR3 has 14 residues. The germline V gene encodes CDR1 LNHNV and CDR2 YYDKDF (reference sequence).

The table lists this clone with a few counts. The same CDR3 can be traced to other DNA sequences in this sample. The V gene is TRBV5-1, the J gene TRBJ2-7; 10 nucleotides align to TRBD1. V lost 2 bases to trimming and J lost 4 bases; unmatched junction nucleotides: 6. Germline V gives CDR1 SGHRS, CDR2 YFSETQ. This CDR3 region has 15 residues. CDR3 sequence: CASSFNGQGGYEQYF. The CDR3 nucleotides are TGCGCCAGCAGCTTTAATGGACAGGGGGGATACGAGCAGTACTTC. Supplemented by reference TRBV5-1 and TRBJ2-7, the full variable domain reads KAGVTQTPRYLIKTRGQQVTLSCSPISGHRSVSWYQQTPGQGLQFLFEYFSETQRNKGNFPGRFSGRQFSNSRSEMNVSTLELGDSALYLCASSFNGQGGYEQYFGPGTRLTVT.

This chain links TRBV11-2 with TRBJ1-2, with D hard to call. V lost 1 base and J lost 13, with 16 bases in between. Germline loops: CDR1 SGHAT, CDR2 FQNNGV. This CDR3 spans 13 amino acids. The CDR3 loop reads CASSLGVGSVCTF. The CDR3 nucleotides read TGTGCCAGCAGCTTAGGGGTGGGCTCGGTGTGCACCTTC.

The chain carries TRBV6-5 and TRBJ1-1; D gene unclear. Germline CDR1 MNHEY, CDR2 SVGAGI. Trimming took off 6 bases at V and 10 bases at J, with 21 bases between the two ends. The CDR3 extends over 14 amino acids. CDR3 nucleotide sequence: TGTGCCAGCAGCCAACACGAAAAAATTGTTCGAGCTTTCTTT. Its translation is CASSQHEKIVRAFF.

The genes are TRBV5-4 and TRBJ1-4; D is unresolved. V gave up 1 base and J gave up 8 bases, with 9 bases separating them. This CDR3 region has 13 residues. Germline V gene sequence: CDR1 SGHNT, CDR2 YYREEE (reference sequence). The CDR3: CASSLRLEEKLFF. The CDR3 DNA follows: TGTGCCAGCAGCTTGAGGCTAGAAGAAAAACTGTTTTTT.

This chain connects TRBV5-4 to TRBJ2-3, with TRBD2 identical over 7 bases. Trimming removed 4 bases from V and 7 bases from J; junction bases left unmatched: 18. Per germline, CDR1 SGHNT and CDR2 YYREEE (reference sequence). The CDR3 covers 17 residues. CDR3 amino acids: CASSPKEAGDLLHTQYF. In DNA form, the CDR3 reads TGTGCCAGCAGCCCCAAAGAGGCGGGAGACCTACTACATACGCAGTATTTT.

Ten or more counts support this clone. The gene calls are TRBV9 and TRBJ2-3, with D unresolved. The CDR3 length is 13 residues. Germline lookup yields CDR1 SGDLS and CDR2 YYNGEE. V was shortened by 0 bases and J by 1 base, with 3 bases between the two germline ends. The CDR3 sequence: CASSVGGTDTQYF. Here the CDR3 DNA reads TGTGCCAGCAGCGTAGGGGGCACAGATACGCAGTATTTT. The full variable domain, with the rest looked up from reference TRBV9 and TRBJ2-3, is DSGVTQTPKHLITATGQRVTLRCSPRSGDLSVYWYQQSLDQGLQFLIQYYNGEERAKGNILERFSAQQFPDLHSELNLSSLELGDSALYFCASSVGGTDTQYFGPGTRLTVL.

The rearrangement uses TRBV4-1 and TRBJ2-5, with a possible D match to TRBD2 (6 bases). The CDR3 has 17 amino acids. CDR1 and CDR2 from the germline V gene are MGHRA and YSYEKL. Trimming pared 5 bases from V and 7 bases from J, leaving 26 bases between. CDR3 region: CASSGLWGGSGTGTQYF. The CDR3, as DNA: TGCGCCAGCAGCGGACTTTGGGGAGGCTCTGGGACGGGGACCCAGTACTTC.

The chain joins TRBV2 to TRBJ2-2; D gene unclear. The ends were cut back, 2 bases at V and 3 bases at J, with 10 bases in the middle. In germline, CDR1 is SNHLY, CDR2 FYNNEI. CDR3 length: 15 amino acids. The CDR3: CASSEMAPYTGELFF. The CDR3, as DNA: TGTGCCAGCAGTGAAATGGCACCTTACACCGGGGAGCTGTTTTTT.

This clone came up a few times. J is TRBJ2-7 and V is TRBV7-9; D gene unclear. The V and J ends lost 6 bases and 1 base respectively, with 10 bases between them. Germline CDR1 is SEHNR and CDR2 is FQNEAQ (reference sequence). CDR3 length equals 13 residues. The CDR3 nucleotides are TGTGCCAGCAGTCCGTTTGTGTCCTACGAGCAGTACTTC. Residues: CASSPFVSYEQYF.

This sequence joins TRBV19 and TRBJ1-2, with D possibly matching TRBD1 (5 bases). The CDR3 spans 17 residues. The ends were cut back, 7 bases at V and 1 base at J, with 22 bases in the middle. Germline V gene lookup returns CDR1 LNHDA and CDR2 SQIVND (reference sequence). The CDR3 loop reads CASTKRRGTTDNYGYTF. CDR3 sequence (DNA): TGTGCCAGTACCAAGAGGAGGGGTACTACCGATAACTATGGCTACACCTTC.